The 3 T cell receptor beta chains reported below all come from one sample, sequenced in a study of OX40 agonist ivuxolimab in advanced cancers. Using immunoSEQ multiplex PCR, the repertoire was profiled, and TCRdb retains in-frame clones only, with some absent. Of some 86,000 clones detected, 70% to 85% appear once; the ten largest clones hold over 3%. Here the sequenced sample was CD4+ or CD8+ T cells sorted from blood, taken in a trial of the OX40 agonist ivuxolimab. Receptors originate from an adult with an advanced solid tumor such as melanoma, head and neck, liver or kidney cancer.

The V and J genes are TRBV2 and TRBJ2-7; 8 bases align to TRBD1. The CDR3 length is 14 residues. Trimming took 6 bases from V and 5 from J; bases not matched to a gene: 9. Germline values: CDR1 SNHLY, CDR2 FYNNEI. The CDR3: CASSPRGQSDEQYF. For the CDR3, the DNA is TGTGCCAGCAGCCCCAGGGGGCAGTCCGACGAGCAGTACTTC.

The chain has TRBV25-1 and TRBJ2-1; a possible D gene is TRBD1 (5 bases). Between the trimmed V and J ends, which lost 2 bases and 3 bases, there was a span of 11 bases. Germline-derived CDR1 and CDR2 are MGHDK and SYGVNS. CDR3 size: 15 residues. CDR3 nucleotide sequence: TGTGCCAGCAGTGAACTGACAGAACACTACAATGAGCAGTTCTTC. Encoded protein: CASSELTEHYNEQFF.

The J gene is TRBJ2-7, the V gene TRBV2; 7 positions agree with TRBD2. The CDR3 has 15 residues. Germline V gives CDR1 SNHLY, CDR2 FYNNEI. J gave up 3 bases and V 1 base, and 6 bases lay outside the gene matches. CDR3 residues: CASSEGGRALYEQYF. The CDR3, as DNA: TGTGCCAGCAGTGAAGGAGGGAGGGCCCTCTACGAGCAGTACTTC.